This T cell receptor beta chain came from a study of identical twins. The study's findings and limits: Not following the same donors, the study drew its conclusions from cross-sectional statistical analysis.

Trimming removed 2 bases from V and 5 bases from J; junction bases left unmatched: 5. This CDR3 is built from 14 residues. CDR1 MNHEY and CDR2 SVGAGI come from the germline V gene. The sample holds a few counts of this clonotype. Antigen: not known. TCRdb passed the 5' RACE reads through MiXCR, listing each CDR3 protein once. The table has roughly 1.6 million distinct CDR3 sequences, about 31% seen once. The chain combines TRBV6-5 with TRBJ1-2; 7 positions agree with TRBD1. The receptor comes from a newborn girl in good health. The sample was cord blood. CDR3 sequence: CASSYTQTGYGYTF. Written as DNA, the CDR3 is TGTGCCAGCAGTTACACCCAGACAGGGTATGGCTACACCTTC.